A single sample is the source of the 27 T cell receptor beta chains below, sequenced in a study of TIL therapy for anti-PD-1-resistant metastatic lung cancer. Sequencing used immunoSEQ v3. The method was immunoSEQ multiplex PCR; TCRdb's version includes in-frame clones alone and lacks a portion of them. Counted here are over 20,000 clones, over 55% occurring once; the ten biggest clones make up about 6.9%. The time point was: pre-treatment sample, taken before nivolumab and TIL therapy. The tumor samples were excised metastases, mostly pleural nodules or supraclavicular lymph nodes. This sample comprised tumor tissue, obtained at baseline. The receptors originated from a person between 25 and 80 years old with non-small cell lung cancer.

The chain combines TRBV4-2 with TRBJ2-3; TRBD2 aligns across 9 bases. Germline CDR1 is LGHNA and CDR2 is YNFKEQ. CDR3 size: 16 residues. With 0 bases clipped from V and 4 bases from J, the junction kept 5 bases outside the gene matches. The CDR3 spells CASSQEGGGGSDTQYF. In DNA form, the CDR3 reads TGTGCCAGCAGCCAAGAGGGCGGGGGGGGATCAGATACGCAGTATTTT.

V and J are TRBV9 and TRBJ1-2; no clear D. With 0 bases removed from V and 8 bases from J, the gap between germline ends came to 11 bases. The CDR3 is 13 residues long. Germline values: CDR1 SGDLS, CDR2 YYNGEE. The CDR3 bases are TGTGCCAGCAGCGTAGAGGCCAGGAAGGGCTACACCTTC. Its translation is CASSVEARKGYTF.

The J gene is TRBJ1-2, the V gene TRBV21-1. TRBV21-1 is flagged as a pseudogene. The CDR3 is 16 amino acids. The CDR3 here is CASSKVLRVWSYGYTF. The CDR3, as DNA: TGTGCCAGCAGCAAAGTGTTGCGGGTCTGGAGCTATGGCTACACCTTC.

This clone was seen a handful of times. The rearrangement uses TRBV10-1 and TRBJ2-3, with 9 bases aligning to TRBD2. Trimming cost V 1 base and J 1 base; bases outside gene matches: 0. CDR3 length: 15 amino acids. Looked up from germline, CDR1 is WNHNN and CDR2 is SYGVQD (reference sequence). The CDR3 loop reads CASSELAGGTDTQYF. The DNA of the CDR3 is TGCGCCAGCAGTGAGTTAGCGGGGGGCACAGATACGCAGTATTTT.

The gene calls are TRBV2 and TRBJ1-6; the D is unclear. The V end lost 7 bases, the J end lost 13 bases, and 11 bases lay between the germline ends. Germline lookup yields CDR1 SNHLY and CDR2 FYNNEI. This CDR3 comprises 11 residues. In DNA, the CDR3 is TGTGCCAGCAACGGGGAGTATCCCCTCCACTTT. Amino acids: CASNGEYPLHF.

The chain is built from TRBV5-1 and TRBJ2-2; D is undetermined. This CDR3 region has 16 residues. Trimming stripped 0 bases from V and 4 bases from J, with 13 bases between. Germline loops: CDR1 SGHRS, CDR2 YFSETQ. CDR3 DNA sequence: TGCGCCAGCAGCTTGGAAGTGAGCACCGGCACCGGGGAGCTGTTTTTT. Protein sequence: CASSLEVSTGTGELFF.

The chain links TRBV30 to TRBJ1-6; no firm D call. Trimming pared 2 bases from V and 10 bases from J, leaving 18 bases between. The CDR3 is made up of 15 amino acids. The V gene's germline CDR1 is GTSNPN and CDR2 SVGIG (reference sequence). For the CDR3, the DNA is TGTGCCTGGAGTACCACTGGGCAGGTCAACTCACCCCTCCACTTT. Amino acids: CAWSTTGQVNSPLHF.

As to this clone: The junction shows a germline mismatch at one end, possibly a read error. The gene calls are TRBV7-2 and TRBJ2-5; 9 bases match TRBD2. This CDR3 spans 15 amino acids. Germline V CDR1 and CDR2: SGHTA, FQGNSA. The CDR3 DNA reads as TGTGCCAGCAGTTTAGGACTAGCGTTTTCGCAGACCCAGTACTTC. Protein: CASSLGLAFSQTQYF.

This clone was detected once. The chain combines TRBV15 with TRBJ1-5; no clear D. There are 17 residues in the CDR3. Germline values: CDR1 LNHNV, CDR2 YYDKDF (reference sequence). V was trimmed by 7 bases and J by 4 bases, leaving 23 bases between them. In nucleotides, the CDR3 is TGTGCCACCAAAAACGGCGAGGGAGTTCCGCGAAATCAGCCCCAGCATTTT. Translated, it gives CATKNGEGVPRNQPQHF. The full variable domain, in which reference TRBV15 and TRBJ1-5 provide the parts outside the CDR3, is DAMVIQNPRYQVTQFGKPVTLSCSQTLNHNVMYWYQQKSSQAPKLLFHYYDKDFNNEADTPDNFQSRRPNTSFCFLDIRSPGLGDTAMYLCATKNGEGVPRNQPQHFGDGTRLSIL.

The chain has TRBV7-9 and TRBJ2-3; D unclear. Germline CDR1 and CDR2: SEHNR and FQNEAQ (reference sequence). CDR3 length equals 15 residues. The ends were cut back, 0 bases at V and 0 bases at J, with 7 bases in the middle. The chain's CDR3 is CASSLAGRSTDTQYF. The CDR3 DNA reads TGTGCCAGCAGCTTAGCGGGCAGGAGCACAGATACGCAGTATTTT.

This rearrangement joins TRBV6-5 to TRBJ2-7, with TRBD2 matching over 13 bases. With 6 bases clipped from V and 3 bases from J, the junction kept 5 bases outside the gene matches. CDR1 MNHEY and CDR2 SVGAGI come from the germline V gene. The CDR3 contains 15 residues. The CDR3 loop reads CASRLGLAGDYEQYF. The CDR3 region has the DNA TGTGCCAGCAGACTAGGACTAGCGGGGGACTACGAGCAGTACTTC.

J is TRBJ2-3 and V is TRBV6-1, with TRBD1 matching over 10 bases. V was pared by 4 bases and J by 4 bases, with 8 bases of the junction left unmatched. Germline lookup yields CDR1 MNHNS and CDR2 SASEGT. This CDR3 contains 16 residues. The CDR3 here is CASSGWGQGKADTQYF. The DNA of the CDR3 is TGTGCCAGCAGTGGCTGGGGACAGGGGAAAGCAGATACGCAGTATTTT.

The rearrangement links TRBV6-1 to TRBJ2-6; D call uncertain. CDR3 length equals 15 residues. Trimming stripped 1 base from V and 0 bases from J, with 4 bases between. Germline V gives CDR1 MNHNS, CDR2 SASEGT. As DNA, the CDR3 is TGTGCCAGCAGTGAAGGCAACTCTGGGGCCAACGTCCTGACTTTC. The encoded protein is CASSEGNSGANVLTF.

DNA of the CDR3: TGCGCCAGCAGCCAAGTGAGGGAATCCTACGAGCAGTACTTC. Residues: CASSQVRESYEQYF. V is TRBV4-3 and J is TRBJ2-7; tentatively, D is TRBD2 (5 bases). V was trimmed by 1 base and J by 1 base, leaving 8 bases between them. The V gene's germline CDR1 is LGHNA and CDR2 YSLEER. This CDR3 has 14 residues.

CDR3 sequence: CASSLNRGVPPGYTF. The CDR3 nucleotides are TGTGCCAGCAGTTTGAACAGGGGAGTCCCACCGGGCTACACCTTC. This rearrangement joins TRBV27 to TRBJ1-2; TRBD1 agrees at 7 bases. The CDR3 has 15 residues. In germline, CDR1 is MNHEY, CDR2 SMNVEV (reference sequence). J lost 8 bases, V lost 3 bases, and 12 bases had no gene match.

CDR3 loop: CASSSKGAPNTEAFF. In nucleotides, the CDR3 is TGTGCCAGCAGCTCGAAAGGGGCCCCGAACACTGAAGCTTTCTTT. The rearrangement links TRBV5-6 to TRBJ1-1; weak D call: TRBD1 (5 bases). Germline V lookup: CDR1 SGHDT, CDR2 YYEEEE. The CDR3 loop spans 15 amino acids. Trimming left V 3 bases short and J 1 base short, with 13 bases between.

V and J are TRBV5-5 and TRBJ2-3, with 8 bases aligning to TRBD2. In germline, CDR1 is SGHKS, CDR2 YYEKEE (reference sequence). CDR3 length: 14 amino acids. The V segment lost 0 bases and the J segment 13 bases; nucleotides outside the gene matches: 10. Written as DNA, the CDR3 is TGTGCCAGCAGCTTGGAGGGTGGGGAAGCGGGGGAGTATTTT. Protein product: CASSLEGGEAGEYF.

The chain is built from TRBV10-1 and TRBJ2-7; the D gene is possibly TRBD1 (6 bases). Trimming left V 4 bases short and J 4 bases short, with 14 bases between. Germline V CDR1 and CDR2: WNHNN, SYGVQD (reference sequence). The CDR3 totals 14 residues. CDR3 sequence: CASSAGGSGYEQYF. The CDR3 region has the DNA TGCGCCAGCAGTGCTGGGGGCTCTGGTTACGAGCAGTACTTC.

The chain couples TRBV5-5 to TRBJ2-7; D might be TRBD1 or TRBD2, each matching 5 bases. The germline V gene encodes CDR1 SGHKS and CDR2 YYEKEE (reference sequence). CDR3 size: 13 residues. Trimming removed 4 bases from V and 4 bases from J, with 12 bases in between. The CDR3 loop is CASSPRGVYEQYF. The CDR3 bases are TGTGCCAGCAGCCCCCGAGGGGTTTACGAGCAGTACTTC.

The chain couples TRBV7-9 to TRBJ2-7; the D gene is possibly TRBD1 (5 bases). The CDR3 has 12 amino acids. V lost 2 bases, J lost 5 bases, and 7 bases lay in between. The V gene's germline CDR1 is SEHNR and CDR2 FQNEAQ (reference sequence). CDR3 sequence: CASSLSQDEQYF. The CDR3 DNA is TGTGCCAGCAGCTTATCACAGGACGAGCAGTACTTC. Drawing the rest from reference TRBV7-9 and TRBJ2-7, the complete variable domain is DTGVSQNPRHKITKRGQNVTFRCDPISEHNRLYWYRQTLGQGPEFLTYFQNEAQLEKSRLLSDRFSAERPKGSFSTLEIQRTEQGDSAMYLCASSLSQDEQYFGPGTRLTVT.

J is TRBJ2-3 and V is TRBV5-1; perhaps TRBD1 as D (6 bases). The V gene lost 4 bases and the J gene lost 2 bases, with 14 bases spanning the gap. This CDR3 comprises 15 residues. The germline V gene has CDR1 SGHRS and CDR2 YFSETQ. The CDR3 nucleotides read TGCGCCAGCAGCGAAGGACAGCCTCACACAGATACGCAGTATTTT. Protein: CASSEGQPHTDTQYF.

This clone showed up just a few times. The chain combines TRBV11-3 with TRBJ2-7; D gene ambiguous. The germline V gene encodes CDR1 SGHNT and CDR2 YENEEA. The length of the CDR3 is 11 residues. V shed 6 bases and J shed 3 bases, with 6 bases lying between them. The CDR3 reads CASSPGYEQYF. In nucleotides, the CDR3 is TGTGCCAGCAGTCCCGGCTACGAGCAGTACTTC.

The chain carries TRBV5-6 and TRBJ2-5; 9 nucleotides match TRBD1. Looked up from germline, CDR1 is SGHDT and CDR2 is YYEEEE. V was clipped by 4 bases and J by 5 bases; unmatched bases: 18. This CDR3 is 18 amino acids long. CDR3 region: CASSVGTGYAASTETQYF. CDR3 coding DNA: TGTGCCAGCAGCGTAGGGACAGGGTATGCCGCATCCACGGAGACCCAGTACTTC.

The rearrangement joins TRBV10-3 to TRBJ2-7; 9 bases map to TRBD1. J gave up 3 bases and V 10 bases, and 16 bases lay outside the gene matches. This CDR3 contains 16 residues. Germline V gene lookup returns CDR1 ENHRY and CDR2 SYGVKD. The CDR3 coding sequence is TGTGCCACCCGTCCCGGGACAGGGAACGAGGACTACGAGCAGTACTTC. As protein: CATRPGTGNEDYEQYF.

This clone was detected only a few times. Other DNA sequences in this specimen translate into the identical CDR3. The V call is TRBV4-2, the J call TRBJ2-6; TRBD2 agrees at 8 bases. Germline V CDR1 and CDR2: LGHNA, YNFKEQ. This CDR3 contains 16 residues. The V gene end was trimmed by 0 bases and the J gene end by 2 bases; junction bases not matched to a gene: 0. The CDR3 loop is CASSQDGGAGANVLTF. The CDR3 DNA is TGTGCCAGCAGCCAAGACGGGGGGGCTGGGGCCAACGTCCTGACTTTC.

The chain couples TRBV4-3 to TRBJ2-1, with 10 bases identical to TRBD2. Germline-derived CDR1 and CDR2 are LGHNA and YSLEER. This CDR3 is 17 amino acids long. The J segment lost 4 bases and the V segment lost 0 bases, leaving 6 bases of the junction unmatched. Here the CDR3 DNA reads TGCGCCAGCAGCCAAGAGCCTAGCGGGGGCCCTTACAATGAGCAGTTCTTC. Residues: CASSQEPSGGPYNEQFF.

The J gene is TRBJ2-5, the V gene TRBV10-1; possibly TRBD1 for D (6 bases). With 4 bases removed from V and 3 bases from J, the gap between germline ends came to 9 bases. The CDR3 runs to 13 residues. Germline V gives CDR1 WNHNN, CDR2 SYGVQD (reference sequence). The DNA of the CDR3 is TGCGCCAGCAGTGCCGGGACAAAAGAGACCCAGTACTTC. The encoded protein is CASSAGTKETQYF.